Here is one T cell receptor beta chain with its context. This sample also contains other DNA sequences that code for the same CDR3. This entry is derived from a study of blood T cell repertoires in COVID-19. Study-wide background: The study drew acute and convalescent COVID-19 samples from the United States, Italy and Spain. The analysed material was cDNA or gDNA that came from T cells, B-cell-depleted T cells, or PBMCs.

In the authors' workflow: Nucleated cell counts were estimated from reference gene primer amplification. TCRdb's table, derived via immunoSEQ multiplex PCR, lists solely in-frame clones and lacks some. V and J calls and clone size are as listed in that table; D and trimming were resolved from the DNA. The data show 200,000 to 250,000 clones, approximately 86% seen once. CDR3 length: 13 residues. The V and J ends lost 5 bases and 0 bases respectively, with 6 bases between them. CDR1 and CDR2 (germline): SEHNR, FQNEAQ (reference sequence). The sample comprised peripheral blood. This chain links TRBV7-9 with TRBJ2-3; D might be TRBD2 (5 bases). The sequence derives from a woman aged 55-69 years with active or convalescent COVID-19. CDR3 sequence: CASSPGSTDTQYF. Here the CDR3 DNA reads TGTGCCAGCAGCCCGGGAAGCACAGATACGCAGTATTTT. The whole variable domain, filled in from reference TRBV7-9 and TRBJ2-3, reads DTGVSQNPRHKITKRGQNVTFRCDPISEHNRLYWYRQTLGQGPEFLTYFQNEAQLEKSRLLSDRFSAERPKGSFSTLEIQRTEQGDSAMYLCASSPGSTDTQYFGPGTRLTVL.